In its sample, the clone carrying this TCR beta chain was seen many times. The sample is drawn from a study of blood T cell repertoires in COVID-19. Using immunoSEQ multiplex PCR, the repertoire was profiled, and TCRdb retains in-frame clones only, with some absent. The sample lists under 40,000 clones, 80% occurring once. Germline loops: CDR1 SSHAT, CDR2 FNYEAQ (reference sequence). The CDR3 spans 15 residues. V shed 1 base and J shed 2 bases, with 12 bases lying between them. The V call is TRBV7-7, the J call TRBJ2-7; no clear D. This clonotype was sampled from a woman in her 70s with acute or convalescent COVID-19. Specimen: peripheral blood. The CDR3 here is CASSLEAGAAYEQYF. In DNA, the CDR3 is TGTGCCAGCAGCTTAGAGGCAGGCGCCGCCTACGAGCAGTACTTC.